The entry below gives a single T cell receptor (beta chain) sequence along with its context. TCR alpha and TCR beta cDNA libraries carrying sample barcodes and UMIs were produced by 5'RACE using constant-segment primers. TCRdb re-derived calls from the 5' RACE reads in MiXCR, one entry per CDR3 protein. The data show approximately 270,000 distinct CDR3 sequences, 15% to 20% seen once. The data originate from a study of T-cell memory formation after mild COVID-19. CDR1 and CDR2 from the germline V gene are SGHDN and FVKESK. V was clipped by 3 bases and J by 8 bases, with 26 bases between them. CDR3 length equals 18 residues.

V gene TRBV14 combines with J gene TRBJ2-1; tentatively, D is TRBD2 (5 bases). Sequenced: PBMCs or a T cell subset sorted from them (not recorded which). This sequence originates from a young man who had mild COVID-19 (a few samples of this study predate the infection). Cell type and time point are not known. The DNA of the CDR3 is TGTGCCAGCAGCCACGGCGACTGGTACTCGGGATGGGATGATGAGCAGTTCTTC. Translated, it gives CASSHGDWYSGWDDEQFF.